Listed here are 26 T cell receptor beta chains from one sample, sequenced in a study of persistence of HIV-infected CD4 T cells. No antigen has been identified for these receptors. The stimulus was an HIV-1 Gag 15-mer peptide pool, 0.85 to 1 ug/peptide/mL. CD40L-negative CD69-negative CD45RO-high memory CD4+ T cells were sorted as populations depleted of antigen-responding cells. This was the immunoSEQ version 4 assay in survey mode. Sequencing was performed with immunoSEQ multiplex PCR; in TCRdb, only in-frame clones are kept and a portion is missing. Of about 40,000 clones in the sample, roughly 74% were seen once. The specimen was CD4+ T cells sorted from PBMCs after roughly 18-hour stimulation, collected from a patient who received antiretroviral therapy. These receptors all come from an adult man with HIV who was CMV-seropositive.

This chain joins TRBV7-8 and TRBJ1-4; D is perhaps TRBD1 (6 bases). V lost 1 base and J lost 3, with 9 bases in between. The CDR3 is 15 amino acids. Germline CDR1 reads SGHVS; CDR2 reads FQNEAQ. This CDR3 is CASSLGGGANEKLFF. The CDR3 DNA reads TGTGCCAGCAGCTTAGGAGGGGGGGCTAATGAAAAACTGTTTTTT.

The count of this clone is one. CDR3 coding DNA: TGCAGCGTTGAACCGTATCCTACCCTTGGCTACACCTTC. It encodes CSVEPYPTLGYTF. The chain is built from TRBV29-1 and TRBJ1-2; D uncertain. V lost 2 bases and J lost 7, with 14 bases in between. The CDR3 consists of 13 residues. Germline V gene lookup returns CDR1 SQVTM and CDR2 ANQGSEA. Based on the CDR3 plus reference TRBV29-1 and TRBJ1-2, the full variable domain is SAVISQKPSRDICQRGTSLTIQCQVDSQVTMMFWYRQQPGQSLTLIATANQGSEATYESGFVIDKFPISRPNLTFSTLTVSNMSPEDSSIYLCSVEPYPTLGYTFGSGTRLTVV.

The chain uses TRBV7-2 and TRBJ1-1; D ambiguous. Germline V gene data show CDR1 as SGHTA and CDR2 as FQGNSA. The CDR3 has 14 amino acids. V shed 5 bases and J shed 1 base, with 11 bases lying between them. DNA for the CDR3: TGTGCCAGCAGCCCTGAGACAAGGAACACTGAAGCTTTCTTT. Amino acids: CASSPETRNTEAFF.

The CDR3 protein is CASSDTAGKAFF. The DNA of the CDR3 is TGCGCCAGCAGTGACACGGCAGGAAAAGCTTTCTTT. The chain joins TRBV10-1 to TRBJ1-1; no clear D. The length of the CDR3 is 12 residues. Germline V CDR1 and CDR2: WNHNN, SYGVQD (reference sequence). The ends were cut back, 3 bases at V and 9 bases at J, with 11 bases in the middle.

The chain carries TRBV29-1 and TRBJ2-6; tentatively, D is TRBD2 (6 bases). Looked up from germline, CDR1 is SQVTM and CDR2 is ANQGSEA. V lost 6 bases, J lost 1 base, and 7 bases lay in between. The CDR3 extends over 13 amino acids. CDR3 sequence (DNA): TGCAGCGTCGGGAGTTCTGGGGCCAACGTCCTGACTTTC. This sequence encodes CSVGSSGANVLTF.

This clone occurred once. The J gene is TRBJ2-5, the V gene TRBV5-8, with 8 nucleotides matching TRBD2. CDR3 length equals 17 residues. J gave up 10 bases and V 4 bases, and 21 bases lay outside the gene matches. Germline CDR1 SGHTS, CDR2 YDEGEE. The CDR3 spells CASSPLLRGRPGMIQYF. The CDR3 nucleotides are TGTGCCAGCAGCCCTTTACTGCGCGGGAGGCCGGGCATGATCCAGTACTTC.

The V call is TRBV27, the J call TRBJ1-5; weak D call: TRBD1 (5 bases). In germline, CDR1 is MNHEY, CDR2 SMNVEV (reference sequence). Trimming took off 2 bases at V and 3 bases at J, with 17 bases between the two ends. The CDR3 is 17 amino acids. The CDR3: CASSLNPLTAYNQPQHF. The CDR3 DNA sequence: TGTGCCAGCAGTTTAAATCCTCTGACAGCTTACAATCAGCCCCAGCATTTT.

The CDR3 nucleotides read TGCGCCAGCAGCTTGCTCGATGGAAACACCATATATTTT. The encoded protein is CASSLLDGNTIYF. This chain uses TRBV5-1 with TRBJ1-3; D is uncertain. The V and J ends lost 1 base and 3 bases respectively, with 5 bases between them. Germline assignment: CDR1 SGHRS and CDR2 YFSETQ. This CDR3 is built from 13 residues. The whole variable domain, filled in from reference TRBV5-1 and TRBJ1-3, reads KAGVTQTPRYLIKTRGQQVTLSCSPISGHRSVSWYQQTPGQGLQFLFEYFSETQRNKGNFPGRFSGRQFSNSRSEMNVSTLELGDSALYLCASSLLDGNTIYFGEGSWLTVV.

The V call is TRBV12-3 or TRBV12-4, the J call TRBJ1-1; D ambiguous. The CDR3 has 11 residues. The germline V and J ends were trimmed by 3 bases and 5 bases, with 4 bases remaining between them. CDR3 protein: CASSLGTEAFF. The CDR3 nucleotides read TGTGCCAGCAGTTTGGGTACTGAAGCTTTCTTT.

This clone was counted only a few times. The V gene is TRBV9, the J gene TRBJ1-3; D remains unclear. The germline V gene encodes CDR1 SGDLS and CDR2 YYNGEE. Trimming took 0 bases from V and 0 from J, leaving 10 bases between them. The CDR3 is 16 amino acids. CDR3 region: CASSVEQPISGNTIYF. CDR3 DNA: TGTGCCAGCAGCGTAGAGCAACCCATCTCTGGAAACACCATATATTTT.

V and J are TRBV4-3 and TRBJ2-7; D perhaps matches TRBD2 (6 bases). This CDR3 has 15 amino acids. V was pared by 0 bases and J by 5 bases, with 14 bases between. Germline CDR1 reads LGHNA; CDR2 reads YSLEER. CDR3 loop: CASSQEWDSRDEQYF. The DNA for the CDR3 is TGCGCCAGCAGCCAAGAATGGGACTCCCGGGACGAGCAGTACTTC.

This clone was found once. This rearrangement joins TRBV14 to TRBJ2-3; tentatively, D is TRBD1 (6 bases). Trimming left V 4 bases short and J 3 bases short, with 17 bases between. CDR1 and CDR2 from the germline V gene are SGHDN and FVKESK. The CDR3 length is 16 residues. CDR3 in DNA: TGTGCCAGCAGCCGAGGGGCAGGGGCCTGGACAGATACGCAGTATTTT. It codes for CASSRGAGAWTDTQYF. The full variable domain, rest sourced from reference TRBV14 and TRBJ2-3, is EAGVTQFPSHSVIEKGQTVTLRCDPISGHDNLYWYRRVMGKEIKFLLHFVKESKQDESGMPNNRFLAERTGGTYSTLKVQPAELEDSGVYFCASSRGAGAWTDTQYFGPGTRLTVL.

This sequence joins TRBV6-1 and TRBJ1-1; no clear D. Trimming removed 3 bases from V and 9 bases from J, with 8 bases in between. The CDR3 length is 11 residues. Germline CDR1 is MNHNS and CDR2 is SASEGT. CDR3 sequence: CASSERTKAFF. For the CDR3, the DNA is TGTGCCAGCAGTGAGAGGACTAAAGCTTTCTTT.

The genes are TRBV7-9 and TRBJ1-3; TRBD1 matches 10 bases. With V trimmed by 3 bases and J by 3 bases, 8 bases remained unmatched. The CDR3 runs to 17 residues. Germline CDR1 SEHNR, CDR2 FQNEAQ (reference sequence). CDR3 loop: CASSFFYDRGLGNTIYF. The CDR3 DNA is TGTGCCAGCAGCTTCTTCTACGACAGGGGGCTTGGAAACACCATATATTTT.

This clone was observed once. The chain carries TRBV6-4 and TRBJ2-3, with TRBD2 as a possible D gene (6 bases). CDR3 length: 17 amino acids. V was trimmed by 1 base and J by 5 bases, leaving 19 bases between them. Germline V gives CDR1 MRHNA, CDR2 SNTAGT. CDR3 amino acids: CASSDFWSGRHLDTQYF. CDR3 DNA: TGTGCCAGCAGTGACTTTTGGAGCGGGCGCCACTTAGATACGCAGTATTTT.

The gene calls are TRBV30 and TRBJ2-7; TRBD1 aligns across 9 bases. The germline CDR1 and CDR2 sequences are GTSNPN and SVGIG (reference sequence). There are 15 residues in the CDR3. Unmatched junction bases numbered 5, after V lost 0 bases and J lost 2 bases. The CDR3 protein is CAWSVEDRGTYEQYF. The CDR3 DNA is TGTGCCTGGAGTGTAGAGGACAGGGGAACCTACGAGCAGTACTTC.

CDR3 sequence reads: CASSYSTREQYF. The CDR3 DNA sequence: TGTGCCAGCAGTTACTCGACACGCGAGCAGTACTTC. The chain uses TRBV6-6 and TRBJ2-7; D unresolved. The CDR3 runs 12 residues. Trimming removed 0 bases at V and 6 bases at J, with 6 bases between. The germline gives CDR1 MNHNY, CDR2 SVGAGI (reference sequence).

The V call is TRBV28, the J call TRBJ1-2; 7 bases map to TRBD1. The V and J ends lost 4 bases and 5 bases, in that order; junction bases with no gene match: 7. Germline assignment: CDR1 MDHEN and CDR2 SYDVKM. The CDR3 sequence is 14 residues long. The CDR3 here is CASSSAGTDYGYTF. CDR3 DNA: TGTGCCAGCAGTTCGGCCGGGACAGATTATGGCTACACCTTC.

This chain uses TRBV27 with TRBJ2-1, with D maybe TRBD2 (6 bases). The CDR3 runs 14 residues. Germline CDR1 and CDR2: MNHEY and SMNVEV (reference sequence). Trimming cost V 2 bases and J 5 bases, with 10 bases left between them. Written as DNA, the CDR3 is TGTGCCAGCAGTTTAGCGGGAACTAACAATGAGCAGTTCTTC. Its protein product is CASSLAGTNNEQFF.

This clone is a singleton in its sample. The V gene is TRBV5-1, the J gene TRBJ1-2, with 7 bases identical to TRBD1. J lost 4 bases, V lost 7 bases, and 7 bases had no gene match. CDR1 and CDR2 from the germline V gene are SGHRS and YFSETQ. The CDR3 contains 13 residues. The CDR3 protein is CASRDSPSYGYTF. In DNA form, the CDR3 reads TGCGCCAGCCGGGACAGCCCTTCCTATGGCTACACCTTC.

The CDR3 DNA sequence: TGTGCCAGCAGTTACCAGACACTCCAAGAGACCCAGTACTTC. Amino acid sequence: CASSYQTLQETQYF. This chain connects TRBV6-2 or TRBV6-3 to TRBJ2-5; no definite D call. The CDR3 is 14 amino acids. The germline V gene encodes CDR1 MNHEY and CDR2 SVGEGT. Deletions cut 2 bases from V and 1 base from J, with 8 bases between.

This chain joins TRBV6-5 and TRBJ2-3, with no clear D. This CDR3 has 14 residues. The V gene's germline CDR1 is MNHEY and CDR2 SVGAGI. The V and J ends lost 6 bases and 0 bases respectively, with 10 bases between them. CDR3 sequence (DNA): TGTGCCAGCAGCCGTCTGGACAGCACAGATACGCAGTATTTT. It encodes CASSRLDSTDTQYF.

The V gene is TRBV18, the J gene TRBJ2-7; TRBD1 matches 10 bases. There are 14 residues in the CDR3. Per the germline V gene, CDR1 is KGHSH and CDR2 is LQKENI. The V segment lost 2 bases and the J segment 6 bases; nucleotides outside the gene matches: 4. The CDR3 DNA follows: TGTGCCAGCTCACCAGCGGGGACAGGGGTCGAGCAGTACTTC. Protein: CASSPAGTGVEQYF.

The rearrangement uses TRBV5-4 and TRBJ2-3; possibly TRBD2 for D (6 bases). The CDR3 has 15 residues. CDR1 and CDR2 (germline): SGHNT, YYREEE (reference sequence). V was pared by 0 bases and J by 3 bases, with 11 bases between. DNA of the CDR3: TGTGCCAGCAGCTTGGTTCTAGCGAGGACAGATACGCAGTATTTT. It yields the protein CASSLVLARTDTQYF. The full variable domain, in which reference TRBV5-4 and TRBJ2-3 provide the parts outside the CDR3, is ETGVTQSPTHLIKTRGQQVTLRCSSQSGHNTVSWYQQALGQGPQFIFQYYREEENGRGNFPPRFSGLQFPNYSSELNVNALELDDSALYLCASSLVLARTDTQYFGPGTRLTVL.

This clone was seen only a few times. The chain uses TRBV28 and TRBJ1-6, with 8 bases aligning to TRBD1. The CDR3 loop spans 15 amino acids. Germline loops: CDR1 MDHEN, CDR2 SYDVKM. Unmatched junction bases numbered 5, after V lost 5 bases and J lost 5 bases. CDR3 DNA: TGTGCCAGCAGTAACAGGGGGGGGAATAATTCACCCCTCCACTTT. Translated: CASSNRGGNNSPLHF.

The J gene is TRBJ1-1, the V gene TRBV19; D uncertain. This CDR3 comprises 13 residues. Germline-derived CDR1 and CDR2 are LNHDA and SQIVND (reference sequence). Trimming took off 1 base at V and 3 bases at J, with 6 bases between the two ends. The CDR3 sequence is CASSIGGHTEAFF. CDR3 nucleotides: TGTGCCAGTAGTATAGGAGGCCACACTGAAGCTTTCTTT.